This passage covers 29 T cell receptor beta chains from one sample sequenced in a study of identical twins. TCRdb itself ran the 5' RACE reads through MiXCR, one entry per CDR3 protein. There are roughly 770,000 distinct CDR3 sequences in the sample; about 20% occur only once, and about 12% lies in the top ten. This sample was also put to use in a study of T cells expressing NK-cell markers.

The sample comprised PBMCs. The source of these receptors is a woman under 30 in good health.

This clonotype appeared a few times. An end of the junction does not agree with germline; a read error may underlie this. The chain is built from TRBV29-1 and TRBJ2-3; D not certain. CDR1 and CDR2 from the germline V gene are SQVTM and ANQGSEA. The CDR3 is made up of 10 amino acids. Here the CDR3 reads CSGRTDTQYF. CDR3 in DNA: TGCAGCGGTCGCACGGATACGCAGTATTTT.

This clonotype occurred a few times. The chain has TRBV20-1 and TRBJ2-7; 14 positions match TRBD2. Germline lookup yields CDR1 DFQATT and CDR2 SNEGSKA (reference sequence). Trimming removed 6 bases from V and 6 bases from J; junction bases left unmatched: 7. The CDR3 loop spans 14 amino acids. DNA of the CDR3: TGCAGTGCGGGACTAGCGGGAGACCGTGTCGAGCAGTACTTC. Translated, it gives CSAGLAGDRVEQYF.

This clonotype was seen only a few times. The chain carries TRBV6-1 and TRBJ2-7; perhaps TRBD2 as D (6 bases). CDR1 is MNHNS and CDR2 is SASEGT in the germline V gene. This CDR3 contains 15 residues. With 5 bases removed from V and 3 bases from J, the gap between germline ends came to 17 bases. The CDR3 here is CASSTGDFSYYEQYF. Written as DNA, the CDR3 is TGTGCCAGCAGTACCGGGGACTTCTCCTACTACGAGCAGTACTTC.

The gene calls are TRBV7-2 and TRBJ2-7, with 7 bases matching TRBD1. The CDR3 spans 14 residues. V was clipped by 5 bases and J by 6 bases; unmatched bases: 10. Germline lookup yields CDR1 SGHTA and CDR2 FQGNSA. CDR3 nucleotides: TGTGCCAGCAGCCAAAACAGGGGCGAGCGCGAGCAGTACTTC. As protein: CASSQNRGEREQYF. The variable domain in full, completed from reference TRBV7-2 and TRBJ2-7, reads GAGVSQSPSNKVTEKGKDVELRCDPISGHTALYWYRQSLGQGLEFLIYFQGNSAPDKSGLPSDRFSAERTGGSVSTLTIQRTQQEDSAVYLCASSQNRGEREQYFGPGTRLTVT.

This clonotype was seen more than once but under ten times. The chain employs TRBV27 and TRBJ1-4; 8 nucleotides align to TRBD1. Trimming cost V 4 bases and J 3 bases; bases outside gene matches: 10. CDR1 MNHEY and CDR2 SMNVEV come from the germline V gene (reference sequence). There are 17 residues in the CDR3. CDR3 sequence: CASSSLGQGVANEKLFF. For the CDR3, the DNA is TGTGCCAGCAGTTCCCTCGGACAGGGAGTGGCTAATGAAAAACTGTTTTTT.

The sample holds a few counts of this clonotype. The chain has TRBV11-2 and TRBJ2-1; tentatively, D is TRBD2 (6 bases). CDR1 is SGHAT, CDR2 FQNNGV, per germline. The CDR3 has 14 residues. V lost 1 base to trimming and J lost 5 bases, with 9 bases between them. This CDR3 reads CASSLVGGHNEQFF. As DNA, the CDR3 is TGTGCCAGCAGCTTAGTGGGGGGACACAATGAGCAGTTCTTC.

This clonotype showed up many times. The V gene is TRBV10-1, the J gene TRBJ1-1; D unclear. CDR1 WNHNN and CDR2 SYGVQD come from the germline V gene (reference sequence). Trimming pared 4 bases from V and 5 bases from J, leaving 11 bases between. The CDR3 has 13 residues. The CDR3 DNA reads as TGCGCCAGCAGTGCGGACTCGAGGACTGAAGCTTTCTTT. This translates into CASSADSRTEAFF.

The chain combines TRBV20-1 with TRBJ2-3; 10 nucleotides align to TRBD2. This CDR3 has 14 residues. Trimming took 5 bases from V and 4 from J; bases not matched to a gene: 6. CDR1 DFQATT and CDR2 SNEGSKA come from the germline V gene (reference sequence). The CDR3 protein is CSALAGGLADTQYF. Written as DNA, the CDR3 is TGCAGTGCTTTAGCGGGAGGTCTCGCAGATACGCAGTATTTT.

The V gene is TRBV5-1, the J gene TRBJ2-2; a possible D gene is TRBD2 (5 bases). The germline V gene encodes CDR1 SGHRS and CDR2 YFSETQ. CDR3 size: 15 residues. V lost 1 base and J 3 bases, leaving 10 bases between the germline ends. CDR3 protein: CASSLTGLDTGELFF. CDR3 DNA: TGCGCCAGCAGCTTGACGGGGTTGGACACCGGGGAGCTGTTTTTT. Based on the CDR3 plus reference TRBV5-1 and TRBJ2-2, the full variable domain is KAGVTQTPRYLIKTRGQQVTLSCSPISGHRSVSWYQQTPGQGLQFLFEYFSETQRNKGNFPGRFSGRQFSNSRSEMNVSTLELGDSALYLCASSLTGLDTGELFFGEGSRLTVL.

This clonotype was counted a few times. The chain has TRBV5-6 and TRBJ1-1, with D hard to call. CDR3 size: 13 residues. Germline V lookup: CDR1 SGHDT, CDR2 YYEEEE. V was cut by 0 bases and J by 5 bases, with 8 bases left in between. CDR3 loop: CASSLATSTEAFF. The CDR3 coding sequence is TGTGCCAGCAGCTTGGCGACATCGACTGAAGCTTTCTTT.

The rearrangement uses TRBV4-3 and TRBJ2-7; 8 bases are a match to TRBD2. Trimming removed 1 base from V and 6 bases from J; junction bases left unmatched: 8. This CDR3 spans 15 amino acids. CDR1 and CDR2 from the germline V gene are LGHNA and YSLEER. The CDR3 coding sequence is TGCGCCAGCAGCCAAGTCGCAGCGGGAGAGGGCGAGCAGTACTTC. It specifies CASSQVAAGEGEQYF.

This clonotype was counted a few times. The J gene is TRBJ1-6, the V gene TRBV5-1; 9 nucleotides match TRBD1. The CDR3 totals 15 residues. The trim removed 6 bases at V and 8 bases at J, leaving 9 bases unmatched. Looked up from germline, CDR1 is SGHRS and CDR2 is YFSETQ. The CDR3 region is CASTRRTGEDSPLHF. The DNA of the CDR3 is TGCGCCAGCACCCGACGGACAGGGGAAGATTCACCCCTCCACTTT.

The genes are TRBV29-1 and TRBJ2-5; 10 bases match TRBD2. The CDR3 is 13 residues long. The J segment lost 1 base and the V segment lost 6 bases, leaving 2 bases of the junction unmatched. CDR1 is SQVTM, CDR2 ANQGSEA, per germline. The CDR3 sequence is CSVGTSVQETQYF. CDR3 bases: TGCAGCGTAGGGACTAGCGTCCAAGAGACCCAGTACTTC.

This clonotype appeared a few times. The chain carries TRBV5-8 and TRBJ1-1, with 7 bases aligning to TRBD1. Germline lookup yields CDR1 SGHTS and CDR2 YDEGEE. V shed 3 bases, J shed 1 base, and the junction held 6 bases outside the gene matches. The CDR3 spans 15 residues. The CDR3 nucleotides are TGTGCCAGCAGCTCGGAAGGGGGCTGGAACACTGAAGCTTTCTTT. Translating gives CASSSEGGWNTEAFF.

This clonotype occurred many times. Written as DNA, the CDR3 is TGTGCCAGCAGCTTATTCCAAGGGGCTGCCTACGAGCAGTACTTC. It is translated as CASSLFQGAAYEQYF. The chain joins TRBV7-9 to TRBJ2-7, with D perhaps TRBD1 (5 bases). Trimming took off 2 bases at V and 2 bases at J, with 13 bases between the two ends. The CDR3 has 15 residues. CDR1 SEHNR and CDR2 FQNEAQ come from the germline V gene (reference sequence).

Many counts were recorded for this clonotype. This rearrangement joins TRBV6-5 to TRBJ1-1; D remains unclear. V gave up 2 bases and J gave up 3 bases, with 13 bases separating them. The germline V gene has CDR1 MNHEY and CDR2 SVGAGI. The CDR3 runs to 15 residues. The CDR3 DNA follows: TGTGCCAGCAGTTACAACCCCGATCCTGACACTGAAGCTTTCTTT. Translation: CASSYNPDPDTEAFF.

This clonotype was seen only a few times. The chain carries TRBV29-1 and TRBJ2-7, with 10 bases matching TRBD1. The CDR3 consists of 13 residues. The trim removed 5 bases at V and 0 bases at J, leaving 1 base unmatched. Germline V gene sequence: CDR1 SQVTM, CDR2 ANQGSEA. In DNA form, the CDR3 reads TGCAGCGTTAGGACAGGGGGCTCCTACGAGCAGTACTTC. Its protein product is CSVRTGGSYEQYF.

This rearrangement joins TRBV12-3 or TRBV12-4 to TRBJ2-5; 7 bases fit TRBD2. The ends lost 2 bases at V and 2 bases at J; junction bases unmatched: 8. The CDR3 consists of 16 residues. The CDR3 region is CASSLSSGLIQETQYF. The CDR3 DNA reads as TGTGCCAGCAGTTTAAGTAGCGGGCTCATACAAGAGACCCAGTACTTC.

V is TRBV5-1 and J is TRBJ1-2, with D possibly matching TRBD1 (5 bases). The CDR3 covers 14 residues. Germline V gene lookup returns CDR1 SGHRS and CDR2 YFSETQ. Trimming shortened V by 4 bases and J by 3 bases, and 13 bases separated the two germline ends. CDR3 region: CASSPGQKDYGYTF. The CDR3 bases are TGCGCCAGCAGCCCTGGACAAAAAGACTATGGCTACACCTTC.

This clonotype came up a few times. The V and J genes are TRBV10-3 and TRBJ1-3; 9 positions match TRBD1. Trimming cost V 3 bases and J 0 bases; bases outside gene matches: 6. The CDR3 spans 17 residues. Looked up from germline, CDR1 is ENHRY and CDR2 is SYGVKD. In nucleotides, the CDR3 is TGTGCCATCAGTGACCCGGACAGGGGAATCTCTGGAAACACCATATATTTT. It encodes CAISDPDRGISGNTIYF.

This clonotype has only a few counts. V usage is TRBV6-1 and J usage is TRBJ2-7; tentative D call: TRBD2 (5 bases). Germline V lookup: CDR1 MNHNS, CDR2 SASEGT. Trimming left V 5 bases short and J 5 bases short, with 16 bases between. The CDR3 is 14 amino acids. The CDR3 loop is CASSPPGISDEQYF. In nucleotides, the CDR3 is TGTGCCAGCAGTCCCCCGGGGATTTCGGACGAGCAGTACTTC.

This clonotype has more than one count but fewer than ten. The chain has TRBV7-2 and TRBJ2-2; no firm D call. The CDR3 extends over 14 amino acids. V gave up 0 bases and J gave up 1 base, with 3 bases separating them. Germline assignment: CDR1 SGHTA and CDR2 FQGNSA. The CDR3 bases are TGTGCCAGCAGCTTAGCACAGAACACCGGGGAGCTGTTTTTT. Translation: CASSLAQNTGELFF.

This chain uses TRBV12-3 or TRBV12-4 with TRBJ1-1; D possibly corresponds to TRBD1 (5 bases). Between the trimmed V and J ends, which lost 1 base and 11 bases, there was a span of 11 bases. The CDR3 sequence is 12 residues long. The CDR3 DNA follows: TGTGCCAGCAGTTTAGGGGGGGTTGGGGCTTTCTTT. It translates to CASSLGGVGAFF.

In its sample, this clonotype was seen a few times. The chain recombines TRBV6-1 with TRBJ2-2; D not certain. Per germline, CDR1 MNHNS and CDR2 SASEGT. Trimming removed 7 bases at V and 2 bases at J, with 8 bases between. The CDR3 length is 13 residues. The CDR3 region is CASKTDNTGELFF. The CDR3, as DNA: TGTGCCAGCAAAACGGATAACACCGGGGAGCTGTTTTTT.

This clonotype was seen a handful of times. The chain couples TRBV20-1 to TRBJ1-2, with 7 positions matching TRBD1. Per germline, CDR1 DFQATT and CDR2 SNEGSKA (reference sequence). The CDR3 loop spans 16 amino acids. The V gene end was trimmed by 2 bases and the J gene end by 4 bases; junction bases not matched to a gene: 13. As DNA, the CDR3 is TGCAGTGCTAGACCCTGGGACAGCCATTCATTCTATGGCTACACCTTC. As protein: CSARPWDSHSFYGYTF.

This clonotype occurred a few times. The CDR3 nucleotides are TGCGCCAGCAGCCAAGATGGCCCCGGGACTAGCGGGAGACATGAGCAGTTCTTC. Translating gives CASSQDGPGTSGRHEQFF. The chain has TRBV4-3 and TRBJ2-1; TRBD2 aligns across 14 bases. Unmatched junction bases numbered 9, after V lost 0 bases and J lost 8 bases. Germline CDR1 LGHNA, CDR2 YSLEER. This CDR3 contains 18 residues.

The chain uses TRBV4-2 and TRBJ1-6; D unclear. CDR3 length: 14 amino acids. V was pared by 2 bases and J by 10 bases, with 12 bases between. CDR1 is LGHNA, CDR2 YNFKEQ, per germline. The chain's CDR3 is CASSQWGLRSPLHF. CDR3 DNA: TGTGCCAGCAGCCAATGGGGTTTGCGGTCACCCCTCCACTTT.

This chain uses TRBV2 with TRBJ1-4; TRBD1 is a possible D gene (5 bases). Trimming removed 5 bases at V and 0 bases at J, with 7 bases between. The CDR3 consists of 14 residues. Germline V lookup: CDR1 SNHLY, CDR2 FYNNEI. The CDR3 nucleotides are TGTGCCAGCAGTCGGGGCCCAACTAATGAAAAACTGTTTTTT. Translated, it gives CASSRGPTNEKLFF.

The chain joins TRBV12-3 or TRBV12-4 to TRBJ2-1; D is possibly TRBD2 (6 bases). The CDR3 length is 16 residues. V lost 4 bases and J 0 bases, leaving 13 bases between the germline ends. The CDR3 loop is CASSSSPGSSYNEQFF. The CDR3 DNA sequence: TGTGCCAGCAGTTCTTCCCCCGGGAGCTCCTACAATGAGCAGTTCTTC.